A selection of T cell receptor beta chains follows, all from one sample in a study of blood T cell repertoires in COVID-19. Generated by immunoSEQ multiplex PCR, the TCRdb table keeps only in-frame clones and is missing some. The data contain some 300,000 clones, less than 90% of them singletons. What was sequenced was PBMCs or T cells enriched from blood (not recorded which). These receptors were collected from a woman in her 30s who had recovered from COVID-19. Each CDR3 is given without its conserved first and last residue. The D gene is left open where the match is weak. Only part of the rows carry a size: once, few, many, or a class if the clone is expanded.

j_call,clone_size,v_call,d_call,cdr3_aa
TRBJ2-7,.,TRBV5-1,.,ASSLVGGTGSYEQY
TRBJ2-7,.,TRBV4-3,TRBD1,ASSPDRGARY
TRBJ2-2,.,TRBV5-3,.,ARSLGLARTGELF
TRBJ1-1,.,TRBV2,TRBD1,ASTPKGGLMNTEAF
TRBJ1-2,once,TRBV7-8,.,ASSLARAAYGYT
TRBJ2-5,.,TRBV12-3/TRBV12-4,.,ASSFVAGETQY
TRBJ2-7,.,TRBV7-9,TRBD1,ASSSLGTAYEQY
TRBJ2-4,.,TRBV5-1,.,ASSLPTSGKNIQY
TRBJ2-1,.,TRBV13,.,ASSPGSAGEQF
TRBJ1-6,.,TRBV6-4,TRBD1,ASQGAGGNSPLH
TRBJ1-4,.,TRBV2,TRBD1,ASRSRQGNEKLF
TRBJ2-7,few,TRBV3-1/TRBV3-2,.,ASSQEVVGYEQY
TRBJ1-2,.,TRBV5-1,.,ASRGRGNYGYT
TRBJ2-7,.,TRBV4-3,TRBD1,ASSQRGQGAYEQY
TRBJ1-2,.,TRBV6-2/TRBV6-3,.,ASSRDSSMTNYGYT
TRBJ2-1,.,TRBV27,TRBD1,ASSTRDRPNEQF
TRBJ1-1,.,TRBV2,.,ASSRLSETAF
TRBJ2-7,.,TRBV30,TRBD1,AWRGVNRGSYEQY
TRBJ1-4,.,TRBV6-5,.,ASSPFTGGLKLF
TRBJ2-3,.,TRBV5-1,TRBD2,ASSQTSRGADTQY
TRBJ2-2,.,TRBV24-1,TRBD1,ATSGGDRGFTGELF
TRBJ2-3,.,TRBV11-2,TRBD2,ASSRPSGVNTDTQY
TRBJ2-2,.,TRBV5-1,TRBD2,ASSFPASGGQTGELF
TRBJ1-2,.,TRBV29-1,.,SVEGSGVMSYT
TRBJ1-3,few,TRBV7-9,.,ASSRGEISGNTIY
TRBJ1-6,.,TRBV27,TRBD1,ASGDRFYNSPLH
TRBJ2-5,.,TRBV30,TRBD2,AWSRGGAQETQY
TRBJ1-6,.,TRBV28,.,ASRLLIGSPLH
TRBJ1-1,.,TRBV7-2,TRBD1,ASSSQGAPYTEAF
TRBJ1-1,.,TRBV5-1,.,ASSRTGWTEAF
TRBJ1-3,.,TRBV28,.,ASLMDRTSSGNTIY
TRBJ1-2,.,TRBV28,.,ASSLLFQGLNGYT
TRBJ1-4,.,TRBV28,TRBD1,ASSSTGTGEEKLF
TRBJ1-2,.,TRBV20-1,.,SASPDRNYGYT
TRBJ2-2,.,TRBV11-3,TRBD1,ASSTGQGDTGELF
TRBJ2-4,.,TRBV30,.,AWRQGLAKNIQY
TRBJ2-5,.,TRBV19,.,ASSMTDSQETQY
TRBJ2-7,once,TRBV15,.,ATSSLGTFYDEQY
TRBJ1-2,.,TRBV11-2,TRBD1,ASSFRSGTGDYGYT
TRBJ2-7,.,TRBV28,.,ASTIGGVGIYEQY
TRBJ2-1,.,TRBV4-3,TRBD1,ASSHAGTGVMNEQF
TRBJ2-2,.,TRBV6-6,TRBD1,ASSLKGQGTGELF
TRBJ1-6,.,TRBV5-5,TRBD1,ASSSGQGYNSPLH
TRBJ1-3,.,TRBV5-1,.,ASSLEGDGNTIY